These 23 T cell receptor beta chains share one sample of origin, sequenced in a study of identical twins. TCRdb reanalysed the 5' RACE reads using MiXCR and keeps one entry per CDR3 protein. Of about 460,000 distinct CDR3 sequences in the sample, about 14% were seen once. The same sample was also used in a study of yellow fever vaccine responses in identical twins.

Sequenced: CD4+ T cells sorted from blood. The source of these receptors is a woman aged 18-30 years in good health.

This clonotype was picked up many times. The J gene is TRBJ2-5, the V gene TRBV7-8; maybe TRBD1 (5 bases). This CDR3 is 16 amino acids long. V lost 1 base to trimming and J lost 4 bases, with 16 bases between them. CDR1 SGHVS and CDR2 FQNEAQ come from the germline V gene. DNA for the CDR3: TGTGCCAGCAGCTTAGAAGCCCAGGGATATCGAGAGACCCAGTACTTC. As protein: CASSLEAQGYRETQYF.

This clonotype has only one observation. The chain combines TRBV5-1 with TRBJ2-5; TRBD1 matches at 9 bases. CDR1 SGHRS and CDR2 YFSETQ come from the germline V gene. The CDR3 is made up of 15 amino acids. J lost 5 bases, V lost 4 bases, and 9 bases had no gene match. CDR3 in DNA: TGCGCCAGCAGCAGGGGGACAGGGAAGTCGGAGACCCAGTACTTC. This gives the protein CASSRGTGKSETQYF.

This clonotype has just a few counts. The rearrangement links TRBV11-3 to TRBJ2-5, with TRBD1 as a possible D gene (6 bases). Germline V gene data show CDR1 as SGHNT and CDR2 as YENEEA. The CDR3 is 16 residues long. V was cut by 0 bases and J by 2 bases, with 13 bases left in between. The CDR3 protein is CASSLESATGQETQYF. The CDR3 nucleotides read TGTGCCAGCAGCTTAGAATCAGCGACAGGTCAAGAGACCCAGTACTTC.

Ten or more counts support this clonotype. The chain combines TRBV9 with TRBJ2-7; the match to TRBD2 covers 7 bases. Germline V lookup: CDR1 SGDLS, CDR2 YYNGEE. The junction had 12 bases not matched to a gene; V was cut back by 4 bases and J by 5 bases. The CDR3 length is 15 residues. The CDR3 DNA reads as TGTGCCAGCAGCCCTCATGAGGGAGGGACGGACGAGCAGTACTTC. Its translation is CASSPHEGGTDEQYF.

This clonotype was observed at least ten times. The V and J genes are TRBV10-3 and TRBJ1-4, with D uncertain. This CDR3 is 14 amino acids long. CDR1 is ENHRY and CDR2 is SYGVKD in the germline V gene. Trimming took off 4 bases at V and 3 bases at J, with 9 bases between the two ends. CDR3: CAISAVVPNEKLFF. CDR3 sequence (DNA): TGTGCCATCAGTGCGGTCGTCCCTAATGAAAAACTGTTTTTT.

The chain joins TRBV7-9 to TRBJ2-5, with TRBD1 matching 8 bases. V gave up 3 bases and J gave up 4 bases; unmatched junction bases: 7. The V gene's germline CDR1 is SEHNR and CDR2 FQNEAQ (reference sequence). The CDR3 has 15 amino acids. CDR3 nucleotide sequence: TGTGCCAGCAGCTTCATGCAGGGGGCGGGAGAGACCCAGTACTTC. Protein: CASSFMQGAGETQYF. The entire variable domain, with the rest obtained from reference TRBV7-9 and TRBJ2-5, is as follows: DTGVSQNPRHKITKRGQNVTFRCDPISEHNRLYWYRQTLGQGPEFLTYFQNEAQLEKSRLLSDRFSAERPKGSFSTLEIQRTEQGDSAMYLCASSFMQGAGETQYFGPGTRLLVL.

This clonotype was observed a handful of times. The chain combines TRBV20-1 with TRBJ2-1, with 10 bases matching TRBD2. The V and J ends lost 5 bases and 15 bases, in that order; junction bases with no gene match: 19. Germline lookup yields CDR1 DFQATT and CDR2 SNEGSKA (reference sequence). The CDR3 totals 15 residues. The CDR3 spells CSAYTVVAGGYKGFF. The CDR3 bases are TGCAGTGCTTATACTGTGGTAGCGGGGGGCTATAAGGGGTTCTTC.

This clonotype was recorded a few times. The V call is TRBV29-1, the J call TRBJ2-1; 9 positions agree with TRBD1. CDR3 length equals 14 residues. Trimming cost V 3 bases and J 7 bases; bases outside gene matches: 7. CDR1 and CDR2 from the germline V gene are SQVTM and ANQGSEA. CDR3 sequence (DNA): TGCAGCGTTGACGGACAGGGGATCCGTAATGAGCAGTTCTTC. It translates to CSVDGQGIRNEQFF.

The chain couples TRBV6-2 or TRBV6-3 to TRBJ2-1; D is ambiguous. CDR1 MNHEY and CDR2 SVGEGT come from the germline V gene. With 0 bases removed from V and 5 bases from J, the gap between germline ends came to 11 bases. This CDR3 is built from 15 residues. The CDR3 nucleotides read TGTGCCAGCAGTTACTCGAGCGAGAACCACAATGAGCAGTTCTTC. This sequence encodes CASSYSSENHNEQFF.

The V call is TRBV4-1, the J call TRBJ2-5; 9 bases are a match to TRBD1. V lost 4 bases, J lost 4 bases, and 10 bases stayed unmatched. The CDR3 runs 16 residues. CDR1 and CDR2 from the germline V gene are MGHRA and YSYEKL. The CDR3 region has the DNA TGCGCCAGCAGCCTCTCGGGACAGGGATTAGCAGAGACCCAGTACTTC. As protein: CASSLSGQGLAETQYF.

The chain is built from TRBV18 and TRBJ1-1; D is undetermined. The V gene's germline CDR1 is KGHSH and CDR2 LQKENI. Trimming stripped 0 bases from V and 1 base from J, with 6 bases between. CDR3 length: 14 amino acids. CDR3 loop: CASSPPPGNTEAFF. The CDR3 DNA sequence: TGTGCCAGCTCACCACCCCCAGGGAACACTGAAGCTTTCTTT.

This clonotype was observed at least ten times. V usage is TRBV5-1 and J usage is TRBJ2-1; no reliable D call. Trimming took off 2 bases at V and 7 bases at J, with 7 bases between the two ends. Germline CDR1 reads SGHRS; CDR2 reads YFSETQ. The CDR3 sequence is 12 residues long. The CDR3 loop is CASSLEKNEQFF. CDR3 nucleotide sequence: TGCGCCAGCAGCTTAGAAAAAAATGAGCAGTTCTTC.

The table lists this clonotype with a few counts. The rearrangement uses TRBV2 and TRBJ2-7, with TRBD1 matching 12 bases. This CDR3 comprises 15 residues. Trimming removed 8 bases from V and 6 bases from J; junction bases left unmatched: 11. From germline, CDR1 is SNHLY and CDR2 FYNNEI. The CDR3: CASLPKGQGAAEQYF. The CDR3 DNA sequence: TGTGCCAGCCTACCGAAGGGACAGGGGGCCGCCGAGCAGTACTTC.

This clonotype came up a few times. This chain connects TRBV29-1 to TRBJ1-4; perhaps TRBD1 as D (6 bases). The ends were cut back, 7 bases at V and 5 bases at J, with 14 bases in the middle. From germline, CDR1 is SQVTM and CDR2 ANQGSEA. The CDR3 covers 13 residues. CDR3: CSAQDSPNEKLFF. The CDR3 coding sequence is TGCAGCGCCCAGGACAGTCCGAATGAAAAACTGTTTTTT.

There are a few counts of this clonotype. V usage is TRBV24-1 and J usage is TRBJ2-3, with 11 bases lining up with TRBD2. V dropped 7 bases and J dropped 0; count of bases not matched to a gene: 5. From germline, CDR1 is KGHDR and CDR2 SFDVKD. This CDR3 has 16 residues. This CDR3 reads CATSASGGKSTDTQYF. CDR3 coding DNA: TGTGCCACCAGCGCTAGCGGGGGGAAGAGCACAGATACGCAGTATTTT.

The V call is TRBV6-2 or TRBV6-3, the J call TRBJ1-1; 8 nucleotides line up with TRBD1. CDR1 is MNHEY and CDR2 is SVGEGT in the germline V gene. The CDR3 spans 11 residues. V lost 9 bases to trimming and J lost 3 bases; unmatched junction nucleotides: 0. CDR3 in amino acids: CARDRDTEAFF. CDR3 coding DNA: TGTGCCAGGGACAGGGACACTGAAGCTTTCTTT.

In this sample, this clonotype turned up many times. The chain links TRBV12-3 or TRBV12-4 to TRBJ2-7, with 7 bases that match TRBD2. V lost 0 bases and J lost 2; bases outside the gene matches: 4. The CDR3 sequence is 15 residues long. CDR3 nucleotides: TGTGCCAGCAGTTTAGCGGGGAGGGGACCCTACGAGCAGTACTTC. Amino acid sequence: CASSLAGRGPYEQYF.

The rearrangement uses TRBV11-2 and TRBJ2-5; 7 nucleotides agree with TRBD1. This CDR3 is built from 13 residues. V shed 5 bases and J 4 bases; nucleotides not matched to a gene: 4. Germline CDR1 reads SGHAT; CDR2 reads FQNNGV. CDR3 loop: CASSRGQVETQYF. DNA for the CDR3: TGTGCCAGCAGCCGCGGACAGGTAGAGACCCAGTACTTC. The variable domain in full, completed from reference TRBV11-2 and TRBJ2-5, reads EAGVAQSPRYKIIEKRQSVAFWCNPISGHATLYWYQQILGQGPKLLIQFQNNGVVDDSQLPKDRFSAERLKGVDSTLKIQPAKLEDSAVYLCASSRGQVETQYFGPGTRLLVL.

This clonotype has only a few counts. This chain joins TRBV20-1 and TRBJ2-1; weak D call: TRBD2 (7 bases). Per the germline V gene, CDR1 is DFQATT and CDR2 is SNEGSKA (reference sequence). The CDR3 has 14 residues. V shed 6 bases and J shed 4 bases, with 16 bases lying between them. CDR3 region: CSAKGGVRYNEQFF. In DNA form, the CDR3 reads TGCAGTGCCAAAGGGGGGGTCAGGTACAATGAGCAGTTCTTC.

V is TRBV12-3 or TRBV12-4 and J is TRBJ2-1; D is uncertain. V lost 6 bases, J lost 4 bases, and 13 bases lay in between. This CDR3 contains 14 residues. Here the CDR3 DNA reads TGTGCCAGCAGGCCATCTAAGGGTTACAATGAGCAGTTCTTC. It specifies CASRPSKGYNEQFF.

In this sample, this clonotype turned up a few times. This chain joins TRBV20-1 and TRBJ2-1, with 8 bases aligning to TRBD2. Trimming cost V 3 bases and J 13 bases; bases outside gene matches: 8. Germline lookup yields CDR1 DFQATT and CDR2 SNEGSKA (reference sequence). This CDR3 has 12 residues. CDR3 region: CSASLASGRQFF. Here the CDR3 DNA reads TGCAGTGCTAGCTTAGCGAGCGGGAGACAGTTCTTC.

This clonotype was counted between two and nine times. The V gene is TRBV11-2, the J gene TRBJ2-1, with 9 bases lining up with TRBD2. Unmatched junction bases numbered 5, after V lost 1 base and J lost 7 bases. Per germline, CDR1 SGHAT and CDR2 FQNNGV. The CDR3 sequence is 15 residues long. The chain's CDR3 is CASSLGTSVVNEQFF. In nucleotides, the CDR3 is TGTGCCAGCAGCTTAGGGACTAGCGTCGTGAATGAGCAGTTCTTC.

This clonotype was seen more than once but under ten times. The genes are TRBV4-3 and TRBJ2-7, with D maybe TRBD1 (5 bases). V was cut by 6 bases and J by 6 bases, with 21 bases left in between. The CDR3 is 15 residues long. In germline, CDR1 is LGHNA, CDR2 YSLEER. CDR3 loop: CASSGAWTISGEQYF. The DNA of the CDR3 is TGCGCCAGCAGTGGGGCTTGGACGATTTCAGGCGAGCAGTACTTC.